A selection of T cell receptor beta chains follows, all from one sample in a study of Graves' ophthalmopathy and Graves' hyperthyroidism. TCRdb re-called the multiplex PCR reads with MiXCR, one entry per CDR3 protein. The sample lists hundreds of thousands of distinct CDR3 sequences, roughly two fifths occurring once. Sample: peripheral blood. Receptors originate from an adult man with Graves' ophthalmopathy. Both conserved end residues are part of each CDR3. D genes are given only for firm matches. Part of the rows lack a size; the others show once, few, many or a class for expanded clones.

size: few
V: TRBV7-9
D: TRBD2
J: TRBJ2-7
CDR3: CASSQGSGGANEQYF
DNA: TGCGCCAGCAGCCAAGGCTCCGGGGGGGCAAACGAGCAGTACTTC

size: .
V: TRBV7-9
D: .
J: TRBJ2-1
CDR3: CASSLAEEARNEQFF
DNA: TGTGCCAGCAGCTTAGCCGAGGAAGCGAGGAATGAGCAGTTCTTC

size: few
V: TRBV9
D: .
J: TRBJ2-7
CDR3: CASRVGGGGPYEQYF
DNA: TGTGCCAGCAGGGTTGGGGGAGGGGGACCCTACGAGCAGTACTTC

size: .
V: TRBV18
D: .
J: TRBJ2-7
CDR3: CASSSWDGSSYEQYF
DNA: TGTGCCAGCTCGTCATGGGACGGAAGCTCCTACGAGCAGTACTTC

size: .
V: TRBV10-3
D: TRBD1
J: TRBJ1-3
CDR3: CAIRGQGNTIYF
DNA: TGTGCCATCAGGGGACAGGGGAACACCATATATTTT

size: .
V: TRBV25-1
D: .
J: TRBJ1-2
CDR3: CASSARPPGRGNYGYTF
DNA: TGTGCCAGCAGTGCTAGGCCTCCGGGACGGGGAAACTATGGCTACACCTTC

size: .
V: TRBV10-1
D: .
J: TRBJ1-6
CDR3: CASSESAGTLGNSPLHF
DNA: TGCGCCAGCAGTGAGTCGGCGGGCACATTGGGGAATTCACCCCTCCACTTT

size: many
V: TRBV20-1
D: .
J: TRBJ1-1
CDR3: CSASVGVVNTEAFF
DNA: TGCAGTGCTAGTGTGGGTGTAGTGAACACTGAAGCTTTCTTT

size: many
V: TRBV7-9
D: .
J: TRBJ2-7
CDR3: CASSSPRGPPYEQYF
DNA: TGTGCCAGCAGCTCCCCCCGTGGTCCTCCCTACGAGCAGTACTTC

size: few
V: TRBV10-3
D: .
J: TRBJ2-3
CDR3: CAISATTDTQYF
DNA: TGTGCCATCAGTGCGACAACAGATACGCAGTATTTT

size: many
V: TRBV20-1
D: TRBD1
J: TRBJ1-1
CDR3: CSHRGTGNTEAFF
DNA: TGCAGTCATAGGGGGACAGGGAACACTGAAGCTTTCTTT